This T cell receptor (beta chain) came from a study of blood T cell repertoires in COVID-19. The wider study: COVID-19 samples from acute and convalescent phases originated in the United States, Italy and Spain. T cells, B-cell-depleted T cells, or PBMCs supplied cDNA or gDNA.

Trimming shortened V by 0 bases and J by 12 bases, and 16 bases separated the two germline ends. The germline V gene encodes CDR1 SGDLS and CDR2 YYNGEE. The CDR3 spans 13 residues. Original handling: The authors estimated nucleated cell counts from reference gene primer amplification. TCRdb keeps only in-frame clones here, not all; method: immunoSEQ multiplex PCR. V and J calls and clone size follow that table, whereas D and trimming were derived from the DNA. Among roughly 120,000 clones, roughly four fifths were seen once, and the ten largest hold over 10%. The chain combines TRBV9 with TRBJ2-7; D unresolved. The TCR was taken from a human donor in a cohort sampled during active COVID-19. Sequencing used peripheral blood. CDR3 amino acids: CASSVAHVVLLYF. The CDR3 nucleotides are TGTGCCAGCAGCGTAGCCCACGTAGTCCTACTGTACTTC. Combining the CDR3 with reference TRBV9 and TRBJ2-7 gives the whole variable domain DSGVTQTPKHLITATGQRVTLRCSPRSGDLSVYWYQQSLDQGLQFLIQYYNGEERAKGNILERFSAQQFPDLHSELNLSSLELGDSALYFCASSVAHVVLLYFGPGTRLTVT.